This T cell receptor (beta chain) appears in the sequencing data of a study of vaccination and CD4 T cells after COVID-19. Treatment: roughly ten-day PBMC culture with coronavirus spike peptide pools or control peptides (ViraFEST assay). The CDR3 totals 14 residues. Germline CDR1 reads KGHSH; CDR2 reads LQKENI. Trimming removed 3 bases from V and 6 bases from J, with 13 bases in between. Regarding the study as a whole: Median SARS-CoV-2-reactive clonotypes rose from around 19 to 38, not significantly. Data came from relatively few convalescent patients and lacked early post-infection timepoints.

In its sample, this clonotype is large. What it binds is unknown. The Oncomine TCR Beta short-read assay generated sequence data from the DNA of cultured CD4+ T cells. Each CDR3 protein gets one entry after TCRdb re-called the PCR reads with MiXCR. Of approximately 1,500 distinct CDR3 sequences in the sample, about 73% are singletons; the top ten hold approximately 49%. This receptor was identified in a human donor who had recovered from COVID-19. The rearrangement uses TRBV18 and TRBJ2-3, with D uncertain. The sequenced sample was CD4+ T cells from blood, cultured in vitro, obtained after SARS-CoV-2 vaccination. CDR3 nucleotides: TGTGCCAGCTCACCTTCACAGTATCCCGATACGCAGTATTTT. It translates to CASSPSQYPDTQYF.